Listed below are T cell receptor beta chains from one sample, sequenced in a study of cytomegalovirus exposure and HLA in healthy donors. The method was immunoSEQ multiplex PCR; TCRdb's version includes in-frame clones alone and lacks a portion of them. The table records approximately 160,000 clones, roughly 80% of them present only once. The sample comprised PBMCs. All receptors come from a woman under 30 in good health and CMV-seronegative. Both conserved end residues are part of each CDR3. Each record gives: V gene, clone size, D gene, J gene, CDR3 length, CDR3 DNA, CDR3 protein. A D gene is named only where the DNA matches it firmly. Expanded clones get a size class; other rows say once, few or many, or leave the size out.

V gene: TRBV20-1; clone size: NA; D gene: TRBD1; J gene: TRBJ1-2; CDR3 length: 11; CDR3 DNA: TGCAGGGAGGGGGCGCTGGATGGCTACACCTTC; CDR3 protein: CREGALDGYTF
V gene: TRBV11-2; clone size: NA; D gene: TRBD1; J gene: TRBJ1-2; CDR3 length: 15; CDR3 DNA: TGTGCCAGCAGCCTATTTGGGACAGGATCGGCAGGCTACACCTTC; CDR3 protein: CASSLFGTGSAGYTF
V gene: TRBV10-3; clone size: NA; D gene: NA; J gene: TRBJ1-1; CDR3 length: 14; CDR3 DNA: TGTGCCATCAGTGAGTCTCGGCAGGGGACTGAAGCTTTCTTT; CDR3 protein: CAISESRQGTEAFF
V gene: TRBV4-1; clone size: NA; D gene: NA; J gene: TRBJ1-3; CDR3 length: 15; CDR3 DNA: TGCGCCAGCAGCCAACACCCGAGCTCTGGAAACACCATATATTTT; CDR3 protein: CASSQHPSSGNTIYF
V gene: TRBV19; clone size: NA; D gene: NA; J gene: TRBJ2-3; CDR3 length: 14; CDR3 DNA: TGTGCCAGTAGTATCGGCAGGGGAGTGGATACGCAGTATTTT; CDR3 protein: CASSIGRGVDTQYF
V gene: TRBV9; clone size: few; D gene: TRBD2; J gene: TRBJ2-7; CDR3 length: 12; CDR3 DNA: TGTGCCAGTGGGACTAGCGGTTACGAGCAGTACTTC; CDR3 protein: CASGTSGYEQYF
V gene: TRBV28; clone size: NA; D gene: NA; J gene: TRBJ2-7; CDR3 length: 18; CDR3 DNA: TGTGCCAGCAGTTTGTCTCCTACATGGACAGAGGGAAAGTACGAGCAGTACTTC; CDR3 protein: CASSLSPTWTEGKYEQYF
V gene: TRBV6-1; clone size: NA; D gene: NA; J gene: TRBJ1-2; CDR3 length: 13; CDR3 DNA: TGTGCCAACAGGCGGACAGAGTCGCATGGCTACACCTTC; CDR3 protein: CANRRTESHGYTF
V gene: TRBV5-6; clone size: NA; D gene: TRBD1; J gene: TRBJ1-2; CDR3 length: 14; CDR3 DNA: TGTGCCAGCAGCCCCGCGAGGGACAGCTATGGCTACACCTTC; CDR3 protein: CASSPARDSYGYTF
V gene: TRBV28; clone size: NA; D gene: TRBD1; J gene: TRBJ2-7; CDR3 length: 15; CDR3 DNA: TGTGCCAGCACCAGGACAGGGGTCGGTTTTTACGAGCAGTACTTC; CDR3 protein: CASTRTGVGFYEQYF